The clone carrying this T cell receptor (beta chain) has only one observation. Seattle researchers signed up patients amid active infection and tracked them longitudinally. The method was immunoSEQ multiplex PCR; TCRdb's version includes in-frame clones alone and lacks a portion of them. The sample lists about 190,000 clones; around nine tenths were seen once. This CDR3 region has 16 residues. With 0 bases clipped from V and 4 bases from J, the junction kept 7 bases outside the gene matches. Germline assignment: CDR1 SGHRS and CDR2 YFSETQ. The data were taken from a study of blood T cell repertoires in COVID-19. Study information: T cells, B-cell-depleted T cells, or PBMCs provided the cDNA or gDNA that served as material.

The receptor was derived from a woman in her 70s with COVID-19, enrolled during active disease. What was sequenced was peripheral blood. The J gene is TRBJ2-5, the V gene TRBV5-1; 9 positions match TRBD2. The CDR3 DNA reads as TGCGCCAGCAGCTTGGCGGCTAGCGGGAATCTAGAGACCCAGTACTTC. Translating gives CASSLAASGNLETQYF.